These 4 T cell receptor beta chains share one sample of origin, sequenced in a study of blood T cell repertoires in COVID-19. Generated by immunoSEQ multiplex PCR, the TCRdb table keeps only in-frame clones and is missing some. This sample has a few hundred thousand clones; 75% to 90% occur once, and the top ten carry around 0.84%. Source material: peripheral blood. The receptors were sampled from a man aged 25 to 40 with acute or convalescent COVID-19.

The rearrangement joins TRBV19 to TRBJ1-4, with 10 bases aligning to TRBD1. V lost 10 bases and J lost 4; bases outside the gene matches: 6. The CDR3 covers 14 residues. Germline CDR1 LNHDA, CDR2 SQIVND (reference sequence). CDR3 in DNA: TGTGCCACCGCCGGGACAGGGGTTAATGAAAAACTGTTTTTT. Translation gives CATAGTGVNEKLFF.

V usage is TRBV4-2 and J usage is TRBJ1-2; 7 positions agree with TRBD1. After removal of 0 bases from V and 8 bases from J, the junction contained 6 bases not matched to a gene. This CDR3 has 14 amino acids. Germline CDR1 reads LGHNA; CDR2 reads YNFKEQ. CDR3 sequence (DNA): TGTGCCAGCAGCCAAGAAGAGGGGGCAGGAGGCTACACCTTC. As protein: CASSQEEGAGGYTF.

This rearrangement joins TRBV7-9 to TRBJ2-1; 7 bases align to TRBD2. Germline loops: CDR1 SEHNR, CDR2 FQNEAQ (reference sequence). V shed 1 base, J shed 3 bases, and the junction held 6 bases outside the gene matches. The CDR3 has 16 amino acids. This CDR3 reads CASSLVSGIFYNEQFF. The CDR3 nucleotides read TGTGCCAGCAGCTTAGTGAGCGGGATCTTCTACAATGAGCAGTTCTTC. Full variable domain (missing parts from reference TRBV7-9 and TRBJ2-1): DTGVSQNPRHKITKRGQNVTFRCDPISEHNRLYWYRQTLGQGPEFLTYFQNEAQLEKSRLLSDRFSAERPKGSFSTLEIQRTEQGDSAMYLCASSLVSGIFYNEQFFGPGTRLTVL.

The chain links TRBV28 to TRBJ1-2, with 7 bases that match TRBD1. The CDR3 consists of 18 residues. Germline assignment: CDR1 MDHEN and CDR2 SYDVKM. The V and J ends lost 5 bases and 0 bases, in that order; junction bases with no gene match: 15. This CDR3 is CASSGYSGTAGANYGYTF. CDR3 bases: TGTGCCAGCAGTGGTTACTCCGGGACAGCGGGAGCTAACTATGGCTACACCTTC.